This T cell receptor (beta chain) came from a study of post-analysis software for immune sequencing data. Unique molecular identifiers tagged the TCR beta cDNA libraries. TCRdb passed the PCR reads through MiXCR, listing each CDR3 protein once. The table has about 560,000 distinct CDR3 sequences, 44% seen once. The sequence came from a girl between 10 and 17 years old with multiple sclerosis. The source material was blood.

For the CDR3, the DNA is TGTGCCAGCAGCTTGTCTGAGGACAGGGGATTAACCTACGAGCAGTACTTC. Translated, it gives CASSLSEDRGLTYEQYF. The V call is TRBV5-6, the J call TRBJ2-7, with TRBD1 matching over 9 bases. The V segment lost 1 base and the J segment 2 bases; nucleotides outside the gene matches: 10. CDR3 length: 17 amino acids. Germline V gene sequence: CDR1 SGHDT, CDR2 YYEEEE.